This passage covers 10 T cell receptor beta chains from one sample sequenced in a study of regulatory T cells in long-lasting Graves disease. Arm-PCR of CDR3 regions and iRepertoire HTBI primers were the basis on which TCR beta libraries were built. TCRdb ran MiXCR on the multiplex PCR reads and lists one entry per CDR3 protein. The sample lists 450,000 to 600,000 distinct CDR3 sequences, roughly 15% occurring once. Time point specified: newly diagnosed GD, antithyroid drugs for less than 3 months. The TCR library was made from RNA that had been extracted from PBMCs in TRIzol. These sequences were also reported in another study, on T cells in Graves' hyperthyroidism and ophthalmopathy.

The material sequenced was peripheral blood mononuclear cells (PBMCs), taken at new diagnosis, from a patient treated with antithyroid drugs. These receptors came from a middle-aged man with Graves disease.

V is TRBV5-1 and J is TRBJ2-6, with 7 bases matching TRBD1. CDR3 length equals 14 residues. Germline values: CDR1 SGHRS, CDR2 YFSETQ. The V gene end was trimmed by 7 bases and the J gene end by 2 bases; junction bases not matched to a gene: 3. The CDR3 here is CASLQGTGANVLTF. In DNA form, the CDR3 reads TGCGCCAGCTTACAGGGGACTGGGGCCAACGTCCTGACTTTC.

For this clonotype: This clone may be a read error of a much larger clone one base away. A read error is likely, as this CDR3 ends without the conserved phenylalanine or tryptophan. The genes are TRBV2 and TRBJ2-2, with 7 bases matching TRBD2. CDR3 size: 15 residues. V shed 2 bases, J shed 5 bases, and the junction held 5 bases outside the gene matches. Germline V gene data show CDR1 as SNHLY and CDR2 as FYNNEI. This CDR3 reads CASSETPSGTGELFL. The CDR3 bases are TGTGCCAGCAGTGAAACCCCTAGCGGAACCGGGGAGCTGTTTCTT.

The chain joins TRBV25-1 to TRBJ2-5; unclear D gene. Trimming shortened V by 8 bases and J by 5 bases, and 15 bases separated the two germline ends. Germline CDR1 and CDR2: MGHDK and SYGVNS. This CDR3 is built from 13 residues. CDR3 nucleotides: TGTGCCAGCGGAACCTCCAGTATGGAGACCCAGTACTTC. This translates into CASGTSSMETQYF.

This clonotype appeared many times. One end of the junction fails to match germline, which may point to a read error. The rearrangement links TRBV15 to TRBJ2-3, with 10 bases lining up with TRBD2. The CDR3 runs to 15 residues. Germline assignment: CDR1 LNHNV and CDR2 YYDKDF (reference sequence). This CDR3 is CATSRASGSIDTQYF. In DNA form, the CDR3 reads TGTGCCACCAGCAGAGCTAGCGGGAGCATAGATACGCAGTATTTT.

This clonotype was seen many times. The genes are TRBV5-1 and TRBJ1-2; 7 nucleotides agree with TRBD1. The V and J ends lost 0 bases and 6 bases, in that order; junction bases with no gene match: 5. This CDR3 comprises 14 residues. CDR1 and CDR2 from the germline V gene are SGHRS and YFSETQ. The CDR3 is CASSLAGRGDGYTF. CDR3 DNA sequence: TGCGCCAGCAGCTTGGCCGGCAGGGGGGATGGCTACACCTTC.

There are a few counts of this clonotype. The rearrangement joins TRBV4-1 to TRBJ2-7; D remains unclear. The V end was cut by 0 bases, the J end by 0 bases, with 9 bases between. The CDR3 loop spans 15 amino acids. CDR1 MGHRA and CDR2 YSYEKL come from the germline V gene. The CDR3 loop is CASSQDRNNSYEQYF. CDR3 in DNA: TGCGCCAGCAGCCAAGATCGGAACAACTCCTACGAGCAGTACTTC.

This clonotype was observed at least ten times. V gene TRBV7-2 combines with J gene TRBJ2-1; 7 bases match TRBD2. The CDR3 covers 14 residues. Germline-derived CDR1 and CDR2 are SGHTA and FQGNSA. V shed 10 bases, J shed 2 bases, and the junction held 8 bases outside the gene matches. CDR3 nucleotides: TGTGCCATATTGCGGGAGTCTACCTACAATGAGCAGTTCTTC. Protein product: CAILRESTYNEQFF. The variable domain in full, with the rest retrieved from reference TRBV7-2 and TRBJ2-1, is GAGVSQSPSNKVTEKGKDVELRCDPISGHTALYWYRQSLGQGLEFLIYFQGNSAPDKSGLPSDRFSAERTGGSVSTLTIQRTQQEDSAVYLCAILRESTYNEQFFGPGTRLTVL.

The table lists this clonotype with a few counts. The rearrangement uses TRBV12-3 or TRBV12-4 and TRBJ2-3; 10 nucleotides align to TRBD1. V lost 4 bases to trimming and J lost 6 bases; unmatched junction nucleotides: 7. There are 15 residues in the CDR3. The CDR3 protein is CASSSPDRGMDTQYF. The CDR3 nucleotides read TGTGCCAGCAGTTCTCCGGACAGGGGGATGGATACGCAGTATTTT.

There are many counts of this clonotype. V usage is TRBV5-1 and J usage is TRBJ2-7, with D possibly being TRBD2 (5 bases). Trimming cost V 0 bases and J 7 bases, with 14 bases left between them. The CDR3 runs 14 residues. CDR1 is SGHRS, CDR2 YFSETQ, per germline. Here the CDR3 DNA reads TGCGCCAGCAGCTTGGGTGGAGGAACTAGGGAGCAGTACTTC. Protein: CASSLGGGTREQYF.

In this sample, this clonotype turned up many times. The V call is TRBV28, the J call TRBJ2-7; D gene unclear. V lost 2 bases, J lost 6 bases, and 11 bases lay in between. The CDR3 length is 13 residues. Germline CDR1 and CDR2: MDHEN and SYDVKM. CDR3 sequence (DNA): TGTGCCAGCAGTTTAAATAGGCGACGCGAGCAGTACTTC. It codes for CASSLNRRREQYF.